These 9 T cell receptor beta chains share one sample of origin, sequenced in a study of radiotherapy plus CTLA-4 blockade in lung cancer. Only in-frame clones appear in the TCRdb table, and some are missing; sequencing was by immunoSEQ multiplex PCR. The sample has tens of thousands of clones; 60% to 80% are singletons. The sample consisted of peripheral blood, taken from a patient treated with radiotherapy plus ipilimumab. Receptors were obtained from a human donor with non-small cell lung cancer who had stable disease on radiotherapy plus ipilimumab.

This rearrangement joins TRBV5-8 to TRBJ1-2, with D possibly TRBD1 on 6 matching bases. The CDR3 totals 14 residues. Between the trimmed V and J ends, which lost 5 bases and 6 bases, there was a span of 17 bases. Germline V lookup: CDR1 SGHTS, CDR2 YDEGEE. The CDR3 loop is CASSFTGFNDGYTF. In DNA form, the CDR3 reads TGTGCCAGCAGTTTTACAGGGTTCAACGATGGCTACACCTTC.

The chain employs TRBV6-1 and TRBJ2-7; 7 nucleotides agree with TRBD1. This CDR3 is 14 amino acids long. With 5 bases clipped from V and 0 bases from J, the junction kept 4 bases outside the gene matches. Germline V gene data show CDR1 as MNHNS and CDR2 as SASEGT. The CDR3 here is CASSSRQGSYEQYF. The CDR3 nucleotides read TGTGCCAGCAGTTCCCGACAGGGCTCCTACGAGCAGTACTTC.

J is TRBJ2-7 and V is TRBV19; D perhaps matches TRBD1 (6 bases). Trimming left V 4 bases short and J 2 bases short, with 9 bases between. There are 13 residues in the CDR3. Germline lookup yields CDR1 LNHDA and CDR2 SQIVND (reference sequence). For the CDR3, the DNA is TGTGCCAGTAGTACGGACAGCGCCTACGAGCAGTACTTC. Protein product: CASSTDSAYEQYF.

The gene calls are TRBV2 and TRBJ2-7; D may be TRBD2 (6 bases). CDR3 length: 12 residues. Germline assignment: CDR1 SNHLY and CDR2 FYNNEI. Deletions cut 0 bases from V and 9 bases from J, with 9 bases between. The CDR3 bases are TGTGCCAGCAGTGAAGCGACTAGGGGGCAGTACTTC. This codes for CASSEATRGQYF.

The chain joins TRBV11-3 to TRBJ2-1, with 9 bases fitting TRBD2. Germline trimming cut 3 bases from V and 4 bases from J; bases unmatched to any gene: 1. There are 14 residues in the CDR3. The V gene's germline CDR1 is SGHNT and CDR2 YENEEA. The CDR3 DNA follows: TGTGCCAGCAGCTTTAGCGGGAGTTACAATGAGCAGTTCTTC. Its protein is CASSFSGSYNEQFF.

The J gene is TRBJ2-5, the V gene TRBV9; the D gene is possibly TRBD2 (5 bases). CDR1 and CDR2 from the germline V gene are SGDLS and YYNGEE. The CDR3 length is 17 residues. V lost 1 base, J lost 0 bases, and 16 bases lay in between. Written as DNA, the CDR3 is TGTGCCAGCAGCGTATCTACGGGAACCTCGTACCAAGAGACCCAGTACTTC. Its protein is CASSVSTGTSYQETQYF.

J is TRBJ1-2 and V is TRBV19; D possibly corresponds to TRBD1 (5 bases). The V end was cut by 0 bases, the J end by 0 bases, with 11 bases between. Germline V gives CDR1 LNHDA, CDR2 SQIVND (reference sequence). The CDR3 loop spans 16 amino acids. The CDR3 bases are TGTGCCAGTAGTATAGATTTTGACAGAACTAACTATGGCTACACCTTC. Its translation is CASSIDFDRTNYGYTF.

A few counts support this clone. This chain connects TRBV28 to TRBJ2-7; 10 nucleotides match TRBD2. Per germline, CDR1 MDHEN and CDR2 SYDVKM. CDR3 length: 14 amino acids. The chain's CDR3 is CTISGGELPYEQYF. The CDR3 coding sequence is TGTACCATAAGCGGGGGGGAATTACCCTACGAGCAGTACTTC.

The chain recombines TRBV2 with TRBJ2-2; possibly TRBD1 for D (6 bases). Trimming took off 6 bases at V and 6 bases at J, with 8 bases between the two ends. The CDR3 spans 12 residues. CDR1 and CDR2 (germline): SNHLY, FYNNEI. DNA of the CDR3: TGTGCCAGCAGACAGGGATCCGGGGAGCTGTTTTTT. This sequence encodes CASRQGSGELFF.